The 24 T cell receptor beta chains reported below all come from one sample, sequenced in a study of blood T cell repertoires in COVID-19. TCRdb's table, derived via immunoSEQ multiplex PCR, lists solely in-frame clones and lacks some. Counted here are some 230,000 clones, roughly nine tenths occurring once; the ten biggest clones make up roughly 3%. Sequencing was carried out using PBMCs or T cells enriched from blood (not recorded which). The source is a woman aged 18 to 35 in a cohort exposed to, infected with or recovered from COVID-19 (not recorded which).

In its sample, this clone was seen once. V gene TRBV19 combines with J gene TRBJ1-6; D might be TRBD1 (6 bases). V lost 3 bases and J lost 7, with 16 bases in between. In germline, CDR1 is LNHDA, CDR2 SQIVND (reference sequence). The CDR3 is 16 residues long. The DNA of the CDR3 is TGTGCCAGTAGTATTTGGCACAGGGCTAACAATTCACCCCTCCACTTT. Its protein is CASSIWHRANNSPLHF.

On this clone: The sample carries other DNA sequences with the same CDR3. Here the CDR3 DNA reads TGTGCCAGCACCCCGTGGACGGGGGAGACAGATACGCAGTATTTT. It is translated as CASTPWTGETDTQYF. V is TRBV13 and J is TRBJ2-3, with TRBD2 as a possible D gene (6 bases). Trimming stripped 7 bases from V and 3 bases from J, with 17 bases between. The CDR3 runs to 15 residues. Per the germline V gene, CDR1 is PRHDT and CDR2 is FYEKMQ (reference sequence).

A few counts support this clone. The chain uses TRBV2 and TRBJ1-1; D is unresolved. CDR1 is SNHLY, CDR2 FYNNEI, per germline. Deletions cut 6 bases from V and 3 bases from J, with 17 bases between. This CDR3 contains 15 residues. CDR3 in amino acids: CASRADRGPDTEAFF. The CDR3 DNA is TGTGCCAGCAGAGCCGACCGGGGTCCCGACACTGAAGCTTTCTTT.

CDR3 protein: CASSEPPHREKLFF. The DNA of the CDR3 is TGTGCCAGCAGTGAACCGCCTCACCGGGAAAAACTGTTTTTT. The V call is TRBV6-1, the J call TRBJ1-4; unclear D gene. Trimming removed 2 bases at V and 8 bases at J, with 12 bases between. The germline V gene has CDR1 MNHNS and CDR2 SASEGT. This CDR3 is 14 amino acids long.

V gene TRBV27 combines with J gene TRBJ2-7; D ambiguous. Germline V lookup: CDR1 MNHEY, CDR2 SMNVEV (reference sequence). This CDR3 has 14 amino acids. Trimming removed 10 bases at V and 0 bases at J, with 16 bases between. The DNA of the CDR3 is TGTGCCACCAGCACAGACCAACGCTCCTACGAGCAGTACTTC. Protein sequence: CATSTDQRSYEQYF.

The rearrangement uses TRBV10-3 and TRBJ2-7; D is ambiguous. The germline gives CDR1 ENHRY, CDR2 SYGVKD. The V end lost 6 bases, the J end lost 2 bases, and 11 bases lay between the germline ends. The CDR3 runs 13 residues. The CDR3 spells CAIRSAGTYEQYF. CDR3 sequence (DNA): TGTGCCATCAGATCGGCAGGAACCTACGAGCAGTACTTC.

The rearrangement uses TRBV24-1 and TRBJ2-1; 8 bases match TRBD2. Unmatched junction bases numbered 7, after V lost 10 bases and J lost 0 bases. Germline values: CDR1 KGHDR, CDR2 SFDVKD. The CDR3 is 15 amino acids. CDR3 coding DNA: TGTGCCACTAGTAGCGGGGCGAGCTCCTACAATGAGCAGTTCTTC. Translating gives CATSSGASSYNEQFF.

The chain has TRBV6-5 and TRBJ1-4; D is possibly TRBD1 (6 bases). Germline V CDR1 and CDR2: MNHEY, SVGAGI. V dropped 0 bases and J dropped 4 bases, with 12 bases sitting between them. The CDR3 loop spans 16 amino acids. The chain's CDR3 is CASSYSISGVNEKLFF. In nucleotides, the CDR3 is TGTGCCAGCAGTTACTCGATATCAGGGGTTAATGAAAAACTGTTTTTT.

The genes are TRBV14 and TRBJ1-2; D perhaps matches TRBD1 (6 bases). Deletions cut 4 bases from V and 2 bases from J, with 17 bases between. The CDR3 is 16 residues long. Germline V gives CDR1 SGHDN, CDR2 FVKESK. The CDR3 sequence is CASSPRNQDSNYGYTF. DNA for the CDR3: TGTGCCAGCAGCCCTAGAAACCAGGACAGCAACTATGGCTACACCTTC. The variable domain in full, completed from reference TRBV14 and TRBJ1-2, reads EAGVTQFPSHSVIEKGQTVTLRCDPISGHDNLYWYRRVMGKEIKFLLHFVKESKQDESGMPNNRFLAERTGGTYSTLKVQPAELEDSGVYFCASSPRNQDSNYGYTFGSGTRLTVV.

This chain joins TRBV9 and TRBJ1-1, with D uncertain. Trimming removed 3 bases from V and 3 bases from J, with 12 bases in between. Germline lookup yields CDR1 SGDLS and CDR2 YYNGEE. The CDR3 spans 14 residues. For the CDR3, the DNA is TGTGCCAGCAGCGGCGGGAGCGGGGACACTGAAGCTTTCTTT. Protein product: CASSGGSGDTEAFF.

The chain has TRBV30 and TRBJ2-6; the match to TRBD1 covers 9 bases. After removal of 3 bases from V and 1 base from J, the junction contained 22 bases not matched to a gene. The CDR3 is 22 residues long. Germline V gene lookup returns CDR1 GTSNPN and CDR2 SVGIG (reference sequence). DNA for the CDR3: TGTGCCTGGAGCAGTGTACGGGGTTGGGGGGACAGGGTAAAATCTGGGGCCAACGTCCTGACTTTC. This sequence encodes CAWSSVRGWGDRVKSGANVLTF.

This rearrangement joins TRBV30 to TRBJ1-5; no definite D call. Germline V gene data show CDR1 as GTSNPN and CDR2 as SVGIG (reference sequence). With 0 bases removed from V and 4 bases from J, the gap between germline ends came to 7 bases. The CDR3 runs 13 residues. For the CDR3, the DNA is TGTGCCTGGAGTGTACTATATAATCAGCCCCAGCATTTT. Amino acids: CAWSVLYNQPQHF.

This chain links TRBV4-1 with TRBJ2-7, with 9 positions matching TRBD2. CDR1 MGHRA and CDR2 YSYEKL come from the germline V gene. CDR3 length: 21 residues. With V trimmed by 0 bases and J by 3 bases, 21 bases remained unmatched. The CDR3 coding sequence is TGCGCCAGCAGCCAAGAACGCCCTAGGGGAGAGCGGGAGGTAGACGGCTACGAGCAGTACTTC. Amino acid sequence: CASSQERPRGEREVDGYEQYF.

This clone has only a few counts. The chain couples TRBV2 to TRBJ1-5, with D possibly being TRBD1 (6 bases). Germline V gene sequence: CDR1 SNHLY, CDR2 FYNNEI. This CDR3 comprises 14 residues. With 8 bases removed from V and 5 bases from J, the gap between germline ends came to 16 bases. The CDR3 loop reads CASSGHVYDQPQHF. The CDR3 bases are TGTGCCAGCTCGGGACACGTTTACGATCAGCCCCAGCATTTT. The variable domain in full, completed from reference TRBV2 and TRBJ1-5, reads EPEVTQTPSHQVTQMGQEVILRCVPISNHLYFYWYRQILGQKVEFLVSFYNNEISEKSEIFDDQFSVERPDGSNFTLKIRSTKLEDSAMYFCASSGHVYDQPQHFGDGTRLSIL.

The rearrangement uses TRBV7-8 and TRBJ2-5; TRBD2 matches 10 bases. V was clipped by 3 bases and J by 6 bases; unmatched bases: 7. The germline V gene encodes CDR1 SGHVS and CDR2 FQNEAQ. The CDR3 has 15 amino acids. The CDR3 here is CASSFVAGGLKTQYF. The CDR3 region has the DNA TGTGCCAGCAGCTTTGTAGCGGGAGGTCTGAAGACCCAGTACTTC.

This clone was found once. The genes are TRBV5-1 and TRBJ1-1; TRBD1 might be the D (6 bases). Germline V gene data show CDR1 as SGHRS and CDR2 as YFSETQ. Trimming left V 0 bases short and J 4 bases short, with 13 bases between. CDR3 size: 15 residues. The CDR3 loop is CASSLAQAGATEAFF. For the CDR3, the DNA is TGCGCCAGCAGCTTGGCTCAGGCGGGGGCCACTGAAGCTTTCTTT. Filled out from reference TRBV5-1 and TRBJ1-1, the complete variable domain reads KAGVTQTPRYLIKTRGQQVTLSCSPISGHRSVSWYQQTPGQGLQFLFEYFSETQRNKGNFPGRFSGRQFSNSRSEMNVSTLELGDSALYLCASSLAQAGATEAFFGQGTRLTVV.

This chain uses TRBV24-1 with TRBJ2-3, with TRBD2 identical over 8 bases. The germline V gene has CDR1 KGHDR and CDR2 SFDVKD. The CDR3 has 15 amino acids. V dropped 4 bases and J dropped 4; count of bases not matched to a gene: 6. In DNA, the CDR3 is TGTGCCACCAGTGACTCCGGGACTAGAGCAGATACGCAGTATTTT. The encoded protein is CATSDSGTRADTQYF.

The chain uses TRBV14 and TRBJ2-7, with D uncertain. The ends were cut back, 4 bases at V and 6 bases at J, with 13 bases in the middle. This CDR3 region has 13 residues. The germline CDR1 and CDR2 sequences are SGHDN and FVKESK. For the CDR3, the DNA is TGTGCCAGCAGCCGCCGTGCGGCTCTCGAGCAGTACTTC. It translates to CASSRRAALEQYF. Variable domain in full (rest from reference TRBV14 and TRBJ2-7): EAGVTQFPSHSVIEKGQTVTLRCDPISGHDNLYWYRRVMGKEIKFLLHFVKESKQDESGMPNNRFLAERTGGTYSTLKVQPAELEDSGVYFCASSRRAALEQYFGPGTRLTVT.

V is TRBV11-2 and J is TRBJ2-1; TRBD2 agrees at 7 bases. CDR3 size: 18 residues. V lost 7 bases to trimming and J lost 4 bases; unmatched junction nucleotides: 19. Germline CDR1 SGHAT, CDR2 FQNNGV. Here the CDR3 DNA reads TGTGCCAGCACTAGCCGGGGAGGGCAGGGAAGATCATACAATGAGCAGTTCTTC. Translating it yields CASTSRGGQGRSYNEQFF.

The chain employs TRBV7-6 and TRBJ1-2; D perhaps matches TRBD1 (6 bases). CDR3 length equals 15 residues. Per the germline V gene, CDR1 is SGHVS and CDR2 is FNYEAQ. Trimming stripped 5 bases from V and 5 bases from J, with 18 bases between. The CDR3 sequence: CASSPNGEQGYGYTF. CDR3 coding DNA: TGTGCCAGCAGCCCAAATGGGGAACAGGGTTATGGCTACACCTTC.

The chain couples TRBV11-3 to TRBJ2-5; 7 bases match TRBD2. The CDR3 is 15 amino acids. Germline-derived CDR1 and CDR2 are SGHNT and YENEEA. The ends lost 5 bases at V and 4 bases at J; junction bases unmatched: 10. The CDR3 here is CASSPRTSSGETQYF. CDR3 coding DNA: TGTGCCAGCAGCCCGAGGACTAGTAGTGGAGAGACCCAGTACTTC.

The chain links TRBV11-2 to TRBJ2-2, with 10 bases that match TRBD2. Trimming took 2 bases from V and 8 from J; bases not matched to a gene: 2. The germline gives CDR1 SGHAT, CDR2 FQNNGV. The CDR3 has 14 residues. CDR3 DNA sequence: TGTGCCAGCAGCTTACTAGCGGGGGCGGGGGAGCTGTTTTTT. This sequence encodes CASSLLAGAGELFF.

This sequence joins TRBV2 and TRBJ2-7; TRBD2 matches at 8 bases. Germline V gene data show CDR1 as SNHLY and CDR2 as FYNNEI. The junction had 8 bases not matched to a gene; V was cut back by 4 bases and J by 6 bases. The CDR3 runs 14 residues. In nucleotides, the CDR3 is TGTGCCAGCAGTGGAGCGGGGGAGGAGGTCGAGCAGTACTTC. Protein sequence: CASSGAGEEVEQYF.

The CDR3 nucleotides read TGTGCCAGCAGCCCCCTCGGGACAGGAAATGAAAAACTGTTTTTT. Amino acid sequence: CASSPLGTGNEKLFF. V usage is TRBV9 and J usage is TRBJ1-4; 8 bases align to TRBD1. The germline CDR1 and CDR2 sequences are SGDLS and YYNGEE. Germline trimming cut 4 bases from V and 5 bases from J; bases unmatched to any gene: 7. The CDR3 runs to 15 residues.